This T cell receptor (beta chain) was recorded in a study of T cell responses to AZD1222 COVID-19 vaccine. Overall study: Whether given at about 4 or about 12 weeks, second doses were pooled.

Note on this clone: What it binds is unknown.

Study-wide results and caveats: Distributed over spike, vaccine-associated CD4 TCRs predominated at 160-218 and 743-854. Possibly, clonal diversity was underestimated; donors were largely white British and included more females.

Data came from immunoSEQ multiplex PCR; TCRdb stores just in-frame clones and leaves some out. The sample lists about 120,000 clones; around nine tenths were seen once. With 0 bases removed from V and 5 bases from J, the gap between germline ends came to 0 bases. The CDR3 contains 11 residues. The chain uses TRBV12-3 or TRBV12-4 and TRBJ2-3; D is uncertain. The sequences come from peripheral blood, collected on day 0 of AZD1222 vaccination. The receptor was derived from an adult in good health. This CDR3 reads CASSLADTQYF. The CDR3, as DNA: TGTGCCAGCAGTTTAGCAGATACGCAGTATTTT.